This T cell receptor beta chain was recovered during a study of T cells in localized non-small cell lung cancer. The repertoire was sequenced with immunoSEQ multiplex PCR; TCRdb's copy has only in-frame clones and lacks some. The sample lists around 41,000 clones, 75% to 90% occurring once. CDR3 length: 14 amino acids. Germline CDR1 and CDR2: SGHRS and YFSETQ. Deletions cut 5 bases from V and 5 bases from J, with 13 bases between. The rearrangement uses TRBV5-1 and TRBJ1-4; D remains ambiguous. The receptor was isolated from a man between 40 and 75 years old with stage I lung adenocarcinoma. The sequenced sample was peripheral blood, obtained before any cancer treatment. This CDR3 reads CASRERTGNEKLFF. DNA for the CDR3: TGCGCCAGCAGGGAGAGGACGGGGAATGAAAAACTGTTTTTT.